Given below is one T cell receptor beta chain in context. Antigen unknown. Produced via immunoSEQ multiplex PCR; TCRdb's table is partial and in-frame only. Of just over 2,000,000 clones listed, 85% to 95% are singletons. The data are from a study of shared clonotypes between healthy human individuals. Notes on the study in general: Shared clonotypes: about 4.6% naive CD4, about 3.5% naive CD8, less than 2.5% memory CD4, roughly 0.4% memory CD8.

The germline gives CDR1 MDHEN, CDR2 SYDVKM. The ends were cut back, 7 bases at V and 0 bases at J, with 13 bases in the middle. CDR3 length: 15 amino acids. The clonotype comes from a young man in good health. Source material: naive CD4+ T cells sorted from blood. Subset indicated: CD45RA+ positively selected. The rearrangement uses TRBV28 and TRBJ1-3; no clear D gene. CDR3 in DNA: TGTGCCAGCAATACCCCCGCCAGCTCTGGAAACACCATATATTTT. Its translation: CASNTPASSGNTIYF.